Below, 10 T cell receptor beta chains from the same sample are listed, as sequenced in a study of molecular identifiers for immune sequencing clone quantification. In TCRdb, the PCR reads were re-called with MiXCR into one record per CDR3 protein. The sample holds about 320,000 distinct CDR3 sequences, under 25% seen once. The sequencing sample was made of naive CD8+ T cells from blood, with Jurkat cell RNA spiked in. Sample subset: FACS-sorted CD8+CD4-CCR7+CD45RA+ naive T cells. These receptors all come from a human donor in good health. Some libraries in this study had Jurkat cell RNA spiked in.

This sequence joins TRBV12-3 or TRBV12-4 and TRBJ1-2; the match to TRBD1 covers 7 bases. V was clipped by 6 bases and J by 1 base; unmatched bases: 11. This CDR3 comprises 16 residues. The chain's CDR3 is CASSVDETGRNYGYTF. CDR3 DNA sequence: TGTGCCAGCAGCGTCGATGAGACAGGGCGTAACTATGGCTACACCTTC.

This clonotype has ten or more counts. V usage is TRBV4-1 and J usage is TRBJ2-1; possibly TRBD2 for D (6 bases). Trimming stripped 3 bases from V and 5 bases from J, with 11 bases between. The germline gives CDR1 MGHRA, CDR2 YSYEKL. This CDR3 has 14 amino acids. CDR3 protein: CASSQGLYDNEQFF. The DNA for the CDR3 is TGCGCCAGCAGCCAGGGACTGTATGACAATGAGCAGTTCTTC.

This clonotype has a single count. Since a much larger clone is just one base distant, this may be a read error. The chain combines TRBV19 with TRBJ1-5; tentative D call: TRBD1 (5 bases). This CDR3 contains 15 residues. CDR1 and CDR2 (germline): LNHDA, SQIVND (reference sequence). CDR3 loop: CDSSIETANNQPQHF. CDR3 nucleotides: TGTGACAGTAGTATAGAGACAGCTAACAATCAGCCCCAGCATTTT. The full variable domain, rest sourced from reference TRBV19 and TRBJ1-5, is DGGITQSPKYLFRKEGQNVTLSCEQNLNHDAMYWYRQDPGQGLRLIYYSQIVNDFQKGDIAEGYSVSREKKESFPLTVTSAQKNPTAFYLCDSSIETANNQPQHFGDGTRLSIL.

This clonotype appeared a few times. The J gene is TRBJ2-3, the V gene TRBV20-1, with 9 bases lining up with TRBD1. This CDR3 is 14 amino acids long. V lost 5 bases and J lost 4; bases outside the gene matches: 7. Germline loops: CDR1 DFQATT, CDR2 SNEGSKA (reference sequence). The CDR3 loop is CSAAGTGNADTQYF. CDR3 DNA sequence: TGCAGTGCTGCCGGGACAGGGAACGCAGATACGCAGTATTTT.

This clonotype was found a few times. This chain connects TRBV29-1 to TRBJ1-2; D remains unclear. The V end was cut by 7 bases, the J end by 5 bases, with 14 bases between. Germline V gene data show CDR1 as SQVTM and CDR2 as ANQGSEA. This CDR3 spans 12 amino acids. CDR3 bases: TGCAGCGCCATGAGTAAGTCTTATGGCTACACCTTC. Its protein product is CSAMSKSYGYTF.

This clonotype was seen ten or more times. This chain connects TRBV6-2 or TRBV6-3 to TRBJ1-1; D is uncertain. Per germline, CDR1 MNHEY and CDR2 SVGEGT. With 4 bases removed from V and 4 bases from J, the gap between germline ends came to 13 bases. The CDR3 is 14 amino acids. CDR3 residues: CASSSYATGTEAFF. In DNA form, the CDR3 reads TGTGCCAGCAGTTCCTACGCGACGGGCACTGAAGCTTTCTTT.

This clonotype was observed at least ten times. V gene TRBV5-8 combines with J gene TRBJ2-7; 8 bases match TRBD2. V trimming: 4 bases; J trimming: 6 bases; junction bases outside the gene matches: 6. Germline V lookup: CDR1 SGHTS, CDR2 YDEGEE. This CDR3 is 13 amino acids long. The CDR3, as DNA: TGTGCCAGCAGCACCGGACTAGCTACCGAGCAGTACTTC. Translated: CASSTGLATEQYF.

There are a few counts of this clonotype. V usage is TRBV5-8 and J usage is TRBJ2-3; 7 nucleotides agree with TRBD1. Trimming cost V 3 bases and J 1 base; bases outside gene matches: 5. Germline lookup yields CDR1 SGHTS and CDR2 YDEGEE. This CDR3 contains 15 residues. CDR3 protein: CASSYGTARTDTQYF. CDR3 sequence (DNA): TGTGCCAGCAGCTATGGGACAGCACGCACAGATACGCAGTATTTT.

This clonotype was counted many times. The chain employs TRBV6-2 or TRBV6-3 and TRBJ2-3; 8 nucleotides line up with TRBD2. Germline CDR1 reads MNHEY; CDR2 reads SVGEGT. The length of the CDR3 is 16 residues. Germline trimming cut 4 bases from V and 2 bases from J; bases unmatched to any gene: 8. CDR3 in amino acids: CASSSLAGGATDTQYF. The DNA of the CDR3 is TGTGCCAGCAGTTCCCTCGCCGGGGGGGCCACAGATACGCAGTATTTT.

The V call is TRBV6-5, the J call TRBJ2-6, with D unresolved. Looked up from germline, CDR1 is MNHEY and CDR2 is SVGAGI. The ends were cut back, 0 bases at V and 0 bases at J, with 15 bases in the middle. CDR3 length: 19 residues. The CDR3 DNA reads as TGTGCCAGCAGTTACTCGAGTTCGCTATGGACCTCTGGGGCCAACGTCCTGACTTTC. Its protein product is CASSYSSSLWTSGANVLTF.